Listed below are T cell receptor beta chains from one sample, sequenced in a study of blood T cell repertoires in COVID-19. Produced via immunoSEQ multiplex PCR; TCRdb's table is partial and in-frame only. The sample lists 100,000 to 150,000 clones; around nine tenths were seen once. The specimen sequenced was peripheral blood. The receptors were gathered from a man in his fifties with active or convalescent COVID-19. CDR3s include the opening cysteine and the closing phenylalanine or tryptophan. D genes are given only for firm matches. Rows give clone size only sometimes, using once, few, many, or a class for an expanded clone.

V: TRBV29-1; D: NA; J: TRBJ1-3; size: NA; CDR3: CSAEGQAPISGNTIYF; DNA: TGCAGCGCCGAGGGCCAAGCGCCTATCTCTGGAAACACCATATATTTT
V: TRBV19; D: TRBD2; J: TRBJ2-7; size: NA; CDR3: CASSIRLAGEGEQYF; DNA: TGTGCCAGTAGTATCCGACTAGCGGGAGAGGGCGAGCAGTACTTC
V: TRBV28; D: NA; J: TRBJ2-3; size: NA; CDR3: CASRGPSTDTQYF; DNA: TGTGCCAGCAGGGGGCCCAGCACAGATACGCAGTATTTT
V: TRBV6-5; D: NA; J: TRBJ1-3; size: NA; CDR3: CASKPGLAGNTIYF; DNA: TGTGCCAGCAAACCGGGGCTAGCGGGAAACACCATATATTTT
V: TRBV19; D: NA; J: TRBJ1-3; size: NA; CDR3: CASRRQTSGNTIYF; DNA: TGTGCCAGTAGAAGACAGACCTCTGGAAACACCATATATTTT
V: TRBV6-6; D: TRBD1; J: TRBJ2-1; size: NA; CDR3: CASKQDRGRNEQFF; DNA: TGTGCCAGCAAACAGGACAGGGGGCGCAATGAGCAGTTCTTC
V: TRBV18; D: NA; J: TRBJ1-1; size: few; CDR3: CASSPVQGRIGTEAFF; DNA: TGTGCCAGCTCACCAGTGCAGGGTAGGATTGGCACTGAAGCTTTCTTT
V: TRBV27; D: NA; J: TRBJ1-4; size: NA; CDR3: CASSPGDISLEKLFF; DNA: TGTGCCAGCAGTCCAGGGGACATCTCGCTCGAAAAACTGTTTTTT
V: TRBV5-1; D: TRBD2; J: TRBJ2-5; size: NA; CDR3: CASSLEFSGGPQETQYF; DNA: TGCGCCAGCAGCTTGGAGTTTAGCGGGGGGCCCCAAGAGACCCAGTACTTC
V: TRBV9; D: TRBD2; J: TRBJ2-1; size: NA; CDR3: CASSGRAGVGNEQFF; DNA: TGTGCCAGCAGCGGTCGAGCGGGAGTCGGCAATGAGCAGTTCTTC
V: TRBV19; D: NA; J: TRBJ1-5; size: NA; CDR3: CASSGRDTLVRGQPQHF; DNA: TGTGCCAGTAGTGGTAGGGACACCCTAGTTAGGGGTCAGCCCCAGCATTTT
V: TRBV5-1; D: NA; J: TRBJ2-7; size: NA; CDR3: CASSFKGGEQYF; DNA: TGCGCCAGCAGCTTTAAAGGGGGCGAGCAGTACTTC
V: TRBV19; D: NA; J: TRBJ1-4; size: once; CDR3: CASKRGSNEKLFF; DNA: TGTGCCAGTAAGCGAGGTTCAAATGAAAAACTGTTTTTT
V: TRBV5-4; D: NA; J: TRBJ1-1; size: once; CDR3: CASSKQGLNTEAFF; DNA: TGTGCCAGCAGCAAACAGGGTCTGAACACTGAAGCTTTCTTT
V: TRBV23-1; D: TRBD1; J: TRBJ2-7; size: NA; CDR3: CASPQTGRYIYEQYF; DNA: TGCGCCAGCCCACAGACAGGGCGTTATATATACGAGCAGTACTTC
V: TRBV11-2; D: NA; J: TRBJ1-1; size: NA; CDR3: CASSFTGPEAFF; DNA: TGTGCCAGCAGCTTTACAGGACCTGAAGCTTTCTTT
V: TRBV5-6; D: TRBD1; J: TRBJ2-7; size: NA; CDR3: CASSRTGLRGEQYF; DNA: TGTGCCAGCAGCCGGACAGGGCTAAGGGGCGAGCAGTACTTC
V: TRBV6-5; D: TRBD2; J: TRBJ2-5; size: NA; CDR3: CASWRGGQETQYF; DNA: TGTGCCAGCTGGCGGGGGGGCCAAGAGACCCAGTACTTC
V: TRBV28; D: TRBD2; J: TRBJ2-3; size: NA; CDR3: CASGTSGRVSTDTQYF; DNA: TGTGCCAGTGGGACTAGCGGGAGGGTTAGCACAGATACGCAGTATTTT
V: TRBV4-2; D: NA; J: TRBJ2-3; size: NA; CDR3: CASSQDVAVSTDTQYF; DNA: TGTGCCAGCAGCCAAGATGTGGCAGTTTCCACAGATACGCAGTATTTT
V: TRBV4-1; D: TRBD1; J: TRBJ1-5; size: NA; CDR3: CASSQDWAGGTEPQHF; DNA: TGCGCCAGCAGCCAAGATTGGGCAGGGGGCACGGAGCCCCAGCATTTT
V: TRBV2; D: TRBD2; J: TRBJ2-7; size: NA; CDR3: CASSTGTSGSGHEQYF; DNA: TGTGCCAGCAGCACCGGGACTAGCGGGAGCGGCCACGAGCAGTACTTC
V: TRBV3-1/TRBV3-2; D: NA; J: TRBJ1-1; size: NA; CDR3: CASSQGGSGTEAFF; DNA: TGTGCCAGCAGCCAAGGTGGGTCAGGGACTGAAGCTTTCTTT
V: TRBV18; D: NA; J: TRBJ2-3; size: NA; CDR3: CASSLRQGITDTQYF; DNA: TGTGCCAGCTCACTAAGGCAGGGAATCACAGATACGCAGTATTTT
V: TRBV29-1; D: TRBD2; J: TRBJ2-5; size: NA; CDR3: CSVPAGGRRAETQYF; DNA: TGCAGCGTCCCCGCGGGGGGAAGGAGAGCAGAGACCCAGTACTTC
V: TRBV18; D: NA; J: TRBJ2-5; size: NA; CDR3: CASSQSRAGRQETQYF; DNA: TGTGCCAGCTCACAAAGCCGAGCAGGGAGGCAAGAGACCCAGTACTTC
V: TRBV30; D: NA; J: TRBJ2-1; size: NA; CDR3: CAWSVSSGAYNEQFF; DNA: TGTGCCTGGAGTGTAAGTAGCGGCGCCTACAATGAGCAGTTCTTC
V: TRBV19; D: TRBD1; J: TRBJ1-4; size: NA; CDR3: CASSKRITGTGLEKLFF; DNA: TGTGCCAGTAGTAAGAGAATTACCGGGACAGGGCTTGAAAAACTGTTTTTT
V: TRBV19; D: TRBD2; J: TRBJ2-2; size: NA; CDR3: CASSIGTSGSRAGELFF; DNA: TGTGCCAGTAGTATCGGGACTAGCGGGAGTCGGGCCGGGGAGCTGTTTTTT
V: TRBV4-1; D: NA; J: TRBJ1-4; size: NA; CDR3: CASSPLGQGGEKLFF; DNA: TGCGCCAGCAGCCCGTTAGGGCAAGGGGGTGAAAAACTGTTTTTT
V: TRBV7-9; D: TRBD1; J: TRBJ2-5; size: few; CDR3: CASSSAGGQGVGETQYF; DNA: TGTGCCAGCAGCTCTGCCGGGGGACAGGGGGTAGGAGAGACCCAGTACTTC
V: TRBV25-1; D: TRBD1; J: TRBJ2-7; size: NA; CDR3: CASSEWGQGYEQYF; DNA: TGTGCCAGCAGTGAGTGGGGACAGGGCTACGAGCAGTACTTC
V: TRBV10-3; D: NA; J: TRBJ1-1; size: NA; CDR3: CAISVGEGNTEAFF; DNA: TGTGCCATCAGTGTAGGGGAGGGTAACACTGAAGCTTTCTTT
V: TRBV5-6; D: NA; J: TRBJ2-5; size: NA; CDR3: CASSLVGRVGGETQYF; DNA: TGTGCCAGCAGCTTGGTCGGGAGAGTCGGCGGAGAGACCCAGTACTTC
V: TRBV25-1; D: NA; J: TRBJ1-6; size: NA; CDR3: CASGQGGNSPLHF; DNA: TGTGCCAGCGGCCAGGGAGGCAATTCACCCCTCCACTTT
V: TRBV28; D: NA; J: TRBJ2-1; size: NA; CDR3: CASRDPRTHEQFF; DNA: TGTGCCAGCAGGGATCCAAGGACACATGAGCAGTTCTTC
V: TRBV14; D: TRBD1; J: TRBJ2-5; size: NA; CDR3: CASSQNRGAQETQYF; DNA: TGTGCCAGCAGCCAAAACAGGGGGGCCCAAGAGACCCAGTACTTC
V: TRBV18; D: TRBD2; J: TRBJ2-7; size: NA; CDR3: CASSVSGRDSYEQYF; DNA: TGTGCCAGCTCTGTTAGCGGGAGGGACTCCTACGAGCAGTACTTC
V: TRBV27; D: NA; J: TRBJ1-1; size: few; CDR3: CASSSLQGRAEAFF; DNA: TGTGCCAGCAGTTCCCTACAGGGTAGGGCTGAAGCTTTCTTT
V: TRBV10-3; D: NA; J: TRBJ1-2; size: NA; CDR3: CAIGPPCHF; DNA: TGTGCCATCGGGCCACCCTGCCACTTC
V: TRBV24-1; D: TRBD1; J: TRBJ2-1; size: once; CDR3: CATSDFRTGVANEQFF; DNA: TGTGCCACCAGTGATTTTCGGACAGGGGTGGCCAATGAGCAGTTCTTC
V: TRBV19; D: TRBD1; J: TRBJ2-7; size: NA; CDR3: CASRSIRDRVHEQYF; DNA: TGTGCCAGTAGATCCATCCGGGACAGGGTCCACGAGCAGTACTTC
V: TRBV4-1; D: TRBD1; J: TRBJ2-7; size: NA; CDR3: CASSQIDRGVHEQYF; DNA: TGCGCCAGCAGCCAAATCGACAGGGGGGTACACGAGCAGTACTTC
V: TRBV10-1; D: NA; J: TRBJ2-7; size: NA; CDR3: CASSESSHSLPYEQYF; DNA: TGCGCCAGCAGTGAGTCCAGTCACAGTCTACCCTACGAGCAGTACTTC
V: TRBV7-7; D: NA; J: TRBJ1-2; size: NA; CDR3: CASARTTAGDGYTF; DNA: TGTGCCAGCGCCCGAACCACCGCGGGGGATGGCTACACCTTC
V: TRBV11-3; D: NA; J: TRBJ2-1; size: once; CDR3: CASSLVGADEQFF; DNA: TGTGCCAGCAGCTTAGTAGGGGCGGATGAGCAGTTCTTC
V: TRBV2; D: NA; J: TRBJ2-1; size: NA; CDR3: CASSVGGVSYNEQFF; DNA: TGTGCCAGCAGTGTAGGGGGAGTCTCCTACAATGAGCAGTTCTTC
V: TRBV11-3; D: NA; J: TRBJ2-3; size: NA; CDR3: CASSLNSEGADTQYF; DNA: TGTGCCAGCAGCTTAAATAGCGAGGGAGCAGATACGCAGTATTTT
V: TRBV19; D: NA; J: TRBJ2-7; size: NA; CDR3: CASSPRGAPSSYEQYF; DNA: TGTGCCAGTAGTCCCCGCGGGGCCCCAAGCTCCTACGAGCAGTACTTC
V: TRBV7-2; D: TRBD2; J: TRBJ2-5; size: NA; CDR3: CASSLVLAGGRNTQYF; DNA: TGTGCCAGCAGCTTAGTGCTAGCGGGGGGTCGGAATACCCAGTACTTC